This passage covers 29 T cell receptor beta chains from one sample sequenced in a study of spatial heterogeneity in lung cancer. As for time point: sample taken at primary tumor resection. Tumor, nontumor lung or frozen PBMC supplied whole RNA that was sequenced unsorted. MiXCR was run by TCRdb on the 5' RACE reads, yielding one entry per CDR3 protein. The data hold 55,000 to 75,000 distinct CDR3 sequences, with roughly 8% observed a single time. The sample in question was PBMCs, obtained at surgery. These receptors were collected from a female donor with early-stage non-small cell lung cancer.

Details on this clonotype: Because the CDR3 is missing its conserved closing phenylalanine or tryptophan, this is likely a read error. This rearrangement joins TRBV11-2 to TRBJ1-4, with 7 bases that match TRBD1. Trimming cost V 4 bases and J 1 base; bases outside gene matches: 3. Germline V CDR1 and CDR2: SGHAT, FQNNGV. The CDR3 is made up of 15 amino acids. CDR3 sequence (DNA): TGTGCCAGCAGCTCCACAGGGGTAACTAATGAAAAACTGTTTTCT. Translation: CASSSTGVTNEKLFS.

This sequence joins TRBV11-1 and TRBJ1-1; D is unresolved. The CDR3 runs 13 residues. V was cut by 5 bases and J by 1 base, with 8 bases left in between. Germline V gene lookup returns CDR1 SGHAT and CDR2 FQDESV (reference sequence). For the CDR3, the DNA is TGTGCCAGCAGCCGTACTAAGAACACTGAAGCTTTCTTT. Amino acids: CASSRTKNTEAFF.

This clonotype has just a few counts. The gene calls are TRBV9 and TRBJ1-2; 9 bases map to TRBD1. V shed 2 bases and J 8 bases; nucleotides not matched to a gene: 13. Germline CDR1 SGDLS, CDR2 YYNGEE. The CDR3 has 16 residues. The CDR3 DNA reads TGTGCCAGCAGCGTTGAGAATCGGGACAGGGCGAAAGGCTACACCTTC. Translating gives CASSVENRDRAKGYTF. Using reference TRBV9 and TRBJ1-2 for the parts outside the CDR3, the full variable domain is DSGVTQTPKHLITATGQRVTLRCSPRSGDLSVYWYQQSLDQGLQFLIQYYNGEERAKGNILERFSAQQFPDLHSELNLSSLELGDSALYFCASSVENRDRAKGYTFGSGTRLTVV.

This clonotype came up a few times. The chain recombines TRBV5-1 with TRBJ2-3; tentatively, D is TRBD2 (6 bases). Trimming took 0 bases from V and 2 from J, leaving 13 bases between them. Germline lookup yields CDR1 SGHRS and CDR2 YFSETQ. This CDR3 region has 16 residues. The CDR3 nucleotides read TGCGCCAGCAGCTTGGCCATAGCGGAATTCACAGATACGCAGTATTTT. It is translated as CASSLAIAEFTDTQYF.

CDR3 DNA: TGTGCCAGCAGCTTGTTGAAGGTAGCCACAGATACGCAGTATTTT. It yields the protein CASSLLKVATDTQYF. The V call is TRBV5-6, the J call TRBJ2-3; D remains ambiguous. There are 15 residues in the CDR3. Germline lookup yields CDR1 SGHDT and CDR2 YYEEEE. V lost 1 base and J lost 2, with 11 bases in between. The full variable domain, completed using reference TRBV5-6 and TRBJ2-3, is DAGVTQSPTHLIKTRGQQVTLRCSPKSGHDTVSWYQQALGQGPQFIFQYYEEEERQRGNFPDRFSGHQFPNYSSELNVNALLLGDSALYLCASSLLKVATDTQYFGPGTRLTVL.

Ten or more counts support this clonotype. The chain couples TRBV7-6 to TRBJ1-5; no clear D gene. The CDR3 is made up of 14 amino acids. Between the trimmed V and J ends, which lost 5 bases and 6 bases, there was a span of 14 bases. Germline CDR1 SGHVS, CDR2 FNYEAQ. CDR3 sequence reads: CASSPSPSGQPQHF. The CDR3 DNA follows: TGTGCCAGCAGCCCCTCGCCCTCAGGTCAGCCCCAGCATTTT.

This clonotype has a count of ten or more. J is TRBJ2-3 and V is TRBV28; D gene ambiguous. CDR3 size: 14 residues. From germline, CDR1 is MDHEN and CDR2 SYDVKM. V lost 6 bases to trimming and J lost 2 bases, with 12 bases between them. CDR3 amino acids: CASSPPGNTDTQYF. CDR3 nucleotide sequence: TGTGCCAGCAGCCCCCCGGGTAACACAGATACGCAGTATTTT.

This clonotype was seen many times. The J gene is TRBJ2-2, the V gene TRBV5-8; D perhaps matches TRBD1 (5 bases). The CDR3 is 15 residues long. V lost 3 bases to trimming and J lost 2 bases, with 11 bases between them. Looked up from germline, CDR1 is SGHTS and CDR2 is YDEGEE. CDR3 bases: TGTGCCAGCAGCTCAGGGCAATTCAACACCGGGGAGCTGTTTTTT. Protein product: CASSSGQFNTGELFF.

This clonotype has only a few counts. This chain connects TRBV20-1 to TRBJ1-1, with D possibly being TRBD1 (6 bases). Germline lookup yields CDR1 DFQATT and CDR2 SNEGSKA (reference sequence). Trimming left V 5 bases short and J 0 bases short, with 13 bases between. This CDR3 spans 14 amino acids. The CDR3 protein is CSAARGPMNTEAFF. CDR3 coding DNA: TGCAGTGCTGCCAGGGGCCCAATGAACACTGAAGCTTTCTTT.

V gene TRBV19 combines with J gene TRBJ2-7; 10 bases line up with TRBD1. There are 15 residues in the CDR3. V was pared by 6 bases and J by 3 bases, with 8 bases of the junction left unmatched. The germline V gene encodes CDR1 LNHDA and CDR2 SQIVND (reference sequence). CDR3 loop: CASSLAGTGVYEQYF. The CDR3 DNA reads TGTGCCAGTAGCCTGGCCGGGACAGGGGTCTACGAGCAGTACTTC.

This clonotype appeared a few times. This chain links TRBV19 with TRBJ1-2; possibly TRBD1 for D (6 bases). The CDR3 has 14 amino acids. Trimming removed 4 bases from V and 4 bases from J, with 13 bases in between. Germline V gene sequence: CDR1 LNHDA, CDR2 SQIVND (reference sequence). CDR3 amino acids: CASSKPGQTYGYTF. CDR3 bases: TGTGCCAGTAGTAAGCCCGGACAGACCTATGGCTACACCTTC.

Many counts were recorded for this clonotype. The chain carries TRBV12-3 or TRBV12-4 and TRBJ2-2, with 8 bases matching TRBD2. The CDR3 extends over 16 amino acids. V lost 6 bases to trimming and J lost 7 bases; unmatched junction nucleotides: 13. The CDR3 sequence: CASSSPSGGGLGELFF. The CDR3 region has the DNA TGTGCCAGCAGCTCCCCCTCGGGGGGGGGCCTCGGGGAGCTGTTTTTT.

In this sample, this clonotype turned up a few times. The chain links TRBV2 to TRBJ1-5; D possibly corresponds to TRBD1 (6 bases). This CDR3 region has 15 residues. Germline CDR1 and CDR2: SNHLY and FYNNEI. The ends were cut back, 6 bases at V and 6 bases at J, with 18 bases in the middle. The DNA of the CDR3 is TGTGCCAGCAGCGACAGGTTCGTGGGAGCTCAGCCCCAGCATTTT. This sequence encodes CASSDRFVGAQPQHF.

The chain is built from TRBV10-3 and TRBJ1-6; TRBD1 matches at 8 bases. Trimming at V came to 6 bases and at J to 8 bases, leaving 3 bases not matched to a gene. The V gene's germline CDR1 is ENHRY and CDR2 SYGVKD. The CDR3 runs 13 residues. As DNA, the CDR3 is TGTGCCATCAGCGGACAGGGTGATTCACCCCTCCACTTT. The encoded protein is CAISGQGDSPLHF.

This clonotype was found a few times. The CDR3 is CASSLDSEKGYTF. DNA for the CDR3: TGTGCCAGCAGTTTAGACTCAGAAAAAGGCTACACCTTC. This chain joins TRBV28 and TRBJ1-2; D unclear. The CDR3 extends over 13 amino acids. The germline V gene has CDR1 MDHEN and CDR2 SYDVKM. Deletions cut 2 bases from V and 8 bases from J, with 12 bases between.

This clonotype appeared a few times. A junction boundary mismatches the germline segment, possibly from a read error. The CDR3 reads CASSLDGSGELFF. Here the CDR3 DNA reads TGTGCTAGCAGCTTAGACGGGAGCGGGGAGCTGTTTTTT. The rearrangement joins TRBV7-7 to TRBJ2-2, with a tentative D call TRBD2 (6 bases). The CDR3 loop spans 13 amino acids. Germline CDR1 and CDR2: SSHAT and FNYEAQ (reference sequence).

Here the CDR3 reads CASSEGLARDTGELFF. The CDR3 DNA reads as TGTGCCAGCAGTGAAGGCCTAGCTAGGGACACCGGGGAGCTGTTTTTT. The V and J genes are TRBV6-1 and TRBJ2-2; D is possibly TRBD2 (5 bases). The CDR3 covers 16 residues. Germline CDR1 is MNHNS and CDR2 is SASEGT. Trimming took off 1 base at V and 3 bases at J, with 12 bases between the two ends.

The chain joins TRBV6-5 to TRBJ2-6; D gene uncertain. The CDR3 covers 15 residues. The V gene lost 6 bases and the J gene lost 0 bases, with 9 bases spanning the gap. CDR1 MNHEY and CDR2 SVGAGI come from the germline V gene. CDR3 DNA sequence: TGTGCCAGCAGAGACGTGAGCTCTGGGGCCAACGTCCTGACTTTC. Amino acids: CASRDVSSGANVLTF.

This sequence joins TRBV18 and TRBJ1-2; no firm D call. V was clipped by 4 bases and J by 12 bases, with 15 bases between them. CDR3 length: 12 residues. Germline CDR1 and CDR2: KGHSH and LQKENI. CDR3: CASSRDTDLNTF. Written as DNA, the CDR3 is TGTGCCAGCTCACGCGACACGGATTTAAACACCTTC. Drawing the rest from reference TRBV18 and TRBJ1-2, the complete variable domain is NAGVMQNPRHLVRRRGQEARLRCSPMKGHSHVYWYRQLPEEGLKFMVYLQKENIIDESGMPKERFSAEFPKEGPSILRIQQVVRGDSAAYFCASSRDTDLNTFGSGTRLTVV.

This clonotype appeared many times. The chain couples TRBV7-2 to TRBJ1-5; no clear D gene. The CDR3 has 15 amino acids. From germline, CDR1 is SGHTA and CDR2 FQGNSA. With 1 base removed from V and 11 bases from J, the gap between germline ends came to 18 bases. The DNA of the CDR3 is TGTGCCAGCAGCTTAGAGGCTACGGCTCGCCGATCCCAGCATTTT. This gives the protein CASSLEATARRSQHF. The variable domain in full, completed from reference TRBV7-2 and TRBJ1-5, reads GAGVSQSPSNKVTEKGKDVELRCDPISGHTALYWYRQSLGQGLEFLIYFQGNSAPDKSGLPSDRFSAERTGGSVSTLTIQRTQQEDSAVYLCASSLEATARRSQHFGDGTRLSIL.

This clonotype has at least ten counts. V is TRBV28 and J is TRBJ2-7, with unresolved D. CDR1 and CDR2 from the germline V gene are MDHEN and SYDVKM. The germline V and J ends were trimmed by 3 bases and 13 bases, with 16 bases remaining between them. The CDR3 extends over 12 amino acids. CDR3 in amino acids: CASSFSFRDLYF. In DNA form, the CDR3 reads TGTGCCAGCAGTTTCTCCTTCCGAGATCTCTACTTC.

This clonotype appeared a few times. The rearrangement uses TRBV5-1 and TRBJ1-3; D unclear. This CDR3 contains 14 residues. Germline CDR1 and CDR2: SGHRS and YFSETQ. The germline V and J ends were trimmed by 4 bases and 0 bases, with 8 bases remaining between them. CDR3 residues: CASSLPSSGNTIYF. Here the CDR3 DNA reads TGCGCCAGCAGCCTCCCGAGCTCTGGAAACACCATATATTTT.

The chain is built from TRBV5-1 and TRBJ2-3; D is ambiguous. Trimming stripped 4 bases from V and 3 bases from J, with 9 bases between. This CDR3 is built from 13 residues. Germline assignment: CDR1 SGHRS and CDR2 YFSETQ. CDR3 protein: CASSIPGTDTQYF. The CDR3 region has the DNA TGCGCCAGCAGCATACCAGGAACAGATACGCAGTATTTT.

In this sample, this clonotype turned up a few times. This rearrangement joins TRBV6-1 to TRBJ2-7; 10 bases line up with TRBD1. The CDR3 extends over 14 amino acids. With 5 bases clipped from V and 5 bases from J, the junction kept 6 bases outside the gene matches. Germline values: CDR1 MNHNS, CDR2 SASEGT. CDR3: CASSQWTGGNEQYV. The CDR3 DNA sequence: TGTGCCAGCAGTCAGTGGACAGGGGGAAACGAGCAGTACGTC.

There are a few counts of this clonotype. The J gene is TRBJ2-7, the V gene TRBV28, with D possibly being TRBD2 (7 bases). V dropped 5 bases and J dropped 5 bases, with 13 bases sitting between them. CDR1 is MDHEN, CDR2 SYDVKM, per germline. There are 13 residues in the CDR3. The CDR3 DNA reads TGTGCCAGCAGTCTGGGGGGGGCCAACGAGCAGTACTTC. Translated, it gives CASSLGGANEQYF.

The table lists this clonotype with a few counts. The rearrangement uses TRBV6-2 or TRBV6-3 and TRBJ1-6; TRBD1 might be the D (6 bases). Trimming cost V 8 bases and J 6 bases, with 17 bases left between them. The CDR3 extends over 15 amino acids. CDR1 and CDR2 from the germline V gene are MNHEY and SVGEGT. For the CDR3, the DNA is TGTGCCAGCGACGATCACAGGGTTTCTAATTCACCCCTCCACTTT. This gives the protein CASDDHRVSNSPLHF.

The genes are TRBV28 and TRBJ2-7, with TRBD1 matching over 7 bases. Germline V CDR1 and CDR2: MDHEN, SYDVKM. V lost 6 bases to trimming and J lost 2 bases; unmatched junction nucleotides: 7. The CDR3 runs to 14 residues. The CDR3 DNA reads TGTGCCAGCAGGGGGCAGGGGGTGGCCTACGAGCAGTACGTC. Translating it yields CASRGQGVAYEQYV.

This clonotype was seen just once. J is TRBJ2-7 and V is TRBV9; D is unresolved. Germline loops: CDR1 SGDLS, CDR2 YYNGEE. There are 15 residues in the CDR3. The V and J ends lost 4 bases and 2 bases respectively, with 16 bases between them. This CDR3 is CASSPDPLLPYEQYF. CDR3 nucleotide sequence: TGTGCCAGCAGCCCCGACCCGCTACTGCCCTACGAGCAGTACTTC.

This clonotype was seen many times. The rearrangement uses TRBV7-9 and TRBJ1-5, with TRBD1 as a possible D gene (6 bases). The CDR3 covers 13 residues. The V end was cut by 1 base, the J end by 6 bases, with 7 bases between. CDR1 SEHNR and CDR2 FQNEAQ come from the germline V gene (reference sequence). The CDR3 DNA reads as TGTGCCAGCAGCTTAGGAGGGGGTCAGCCCCAGCATTTT. Its protein is CASSLGGGQPQHF.